Listed here are 13 T cell receptor beta chains from one sample, sequenced in a study of blood T cell repertoires in COVID-19. Data came from immunoSEQ multiplex PCR; TCRdb stores just in-frame clones and leaves some out. The table lists roughly 140,000 clones, under 90% of them singletons. Sequencing was performed on PBMCs or T cells enriched from blood (not recorded which). These receptors originate from a woman aged 18-35 years who had been exposed to COVID-19.

The chain employs TRBV7-2 and TRBJ2-5; D might be TRBD2 (6 bases). Germline values: CDR1 SGHTA, CDR2 FQGNSA. Trimming took 5 bases from V and 4 from J, leaving 11 bases between them. The CDR3 sequence is 13 residues long. CDR3: CASSQDYVETQYF. The CDR3 DNA reads as TGTGCCAGCAGCCAGGACTACGTAGAGACCCAGTACTTC.

This clone was seen just once. The chain employs TRBV30 and TRBJ1-6, with D tentatively TRBD1 (6 bases). The V and J ends lost 5 bases and 10 bases respectively, with 15 bases between them. This CDR3 has 13 residues. Germline V CDR1 and CDR2: GTSNPN, SVGIG (reference sequence). This CDR3 reads CAWGSTGNSPLHF. CDR3 DNA: TGTGCCTGGGGTTCCACAGGGAACTCACCCCTCCACTTT.

This chain joins TRBV24-1 and TRBJ2-2; TRBD2 might be the D (5 bases). Looked up from germline, CDR1 is KGHDR and CDR2 is SFDVKD. This CDR3 is 13 amino acids long. Trimming left V 3 bases short and J 6 bases short, with 7 bases between. CDR3 sequence reads: CATSDAGAGELFF. Written as DNA, the CDR3 is TGTGCCACCAGTGATGCGGGCGCCGGGGAGCTGTTTTTT.

The V gene is TRBV28, the J gene TRBJ2-3; 8 bases match TRBD1. CDR3 size: 18 residues. V trimming: 4 bases; J trimming: 3 bases; junction bases outside the gene matches: 15. Germline V gives CDR1 MDHEN, CDR2 SYDVKM. The CDR3 region has the DNA TGTGCCAGCAGTTCTATAAACCTGGACAGGGAAGAAACAGATACGCAGTATTTT. It yields the protein CASSSINLDREETDTQYF.

The V call is TRBV27, the J call TRBJ2-7, with 9 bases aligning to TRBD2. This CDR3 contains 18 residues. CDR1 MNHEY and CDR2 SMNVEV come from the germline V gene (reference sequence). V lost 1 base and J lost 6; bases outside the gene matches: 16. CDR3 in amino acids: CASSLFTPGLAPTAEQYF. As DNA, the CDR3 is TGTGCCAGCAGTTTATTTACCCCGGGACTAGCCCCTACGGCCGAGCAGTACTTC.

The chain combines TRBV5-5 with TRBJ1-2, with D perhaps matching TRBD1 (5 bases). This CDR3 has 17 amino acids. Germline CDR1 and CDR2: SGHKS and YYEKEE (reference sequence). V shed 3 bases and J shed 3 bases, with 21 bases lying between them. The CDR3 region is CASSSQVGRGGYYGYTF. CDR3 coding DNA: TGTGCCAGCAGCTCCCAAGTCGGGAGGGGAGGTTACTATGGCTACACCTTC.

This clone was detected only once. The chain joins TRBV7-2 to TRBJ1-1, with 8 bases aligning to TRBD1. Germline V lookup: CDR1 SGHTA, CDR2 FQGNSA. With 0 bases clipped from V and 4 bases from J, the junction kept 4 bases outside the gene matches. The CDR3 runs 15 residues. The CDR3 reads CASSLAPGGITEAFF. For the CDR3, the DNA is TGTGCCAGCAGCTTAGCCCCAGGGGGCATCACTGAAGCTTTCTTT.

This clone was picked up a small number of times. The V gene is TRBV2, the J gene TRBJ2-7, with TRBD1 matching 7 bases. Germline-derived CDR1 and CDR2 are SNHLY and FYNNEI. The CDR3 extends over 11 amino acids. The ends lost 9 bases at V and 2 bases at J; junction bases unmatched: 1. The CDR3 is CASDRAYEQYF. CDR3 DNA sequence: TGTGCCAGTGACAGGGCCTACGAGCAGTACTTC.

The chain's CDR3 is CASSNPSSGLGDTQYF. The CDR3 DNA sequence: TGTGCCAGTAGTAATCCCTCTAGCGGGCTCGGGGATACGCAGTATTTT. The gene calls are TRBV19 and TRBJ2-3; TRBD2 agrees at 8 bases. CDR3 length: 16 residues. J lost 6 bases, V lost 4 bases, and 12 bases had no gene match. Germline assignment: CDR1 LNHDA and CDR2 SQIVND (reference sequence).

This chain uses TRBV7-9 with TRBJ1-3; no reliable D call. V lost 4 bases to trimming and J lost 0 bases, with 13 bases between them. The CDR3 totals 16 residues. CDR1 is SEHNR and CDR2 is FQNEAQ in the germline V gene (reference sequence). This CDR3 is CASSSSPTYSGNTIYF. The CDR3 DNA sequence: TGTGCCAGCAGCTCATCACCTACCTACTCTGGAAACACCATATATTTT.

J is TRBJ2-5 and V is TRBV9, with D possibly TRBD1 on 5 matching bases. Germline-derived CDR1 and CDR2 are SGDLS and YYNGEE. Trimming removed 4 bases at V and 1 base at J, with 11 bases between. CDR3 length equals 14 residues. The CDR3 loop is CASSRRTFQETQYF. Written as DNA, the CDR3 is TGTGCCAGCAGCCGCCGGACATTCCAAGAGACCCAGTACTTC.

This clone was seen only once. This chain connects TRBV4-3 to TRBJ2-1; 7 nucleotides agree with TRBD2. Germline CDR1 and CDR2: LGHNA and YSLEER. V lost 3 bases, J lost 3 bases, and 11 bases stayed unmatched. The CDR3 totals 17 residues. DNA of the CDR3: TGCGCCAGCAGCCAGTCCACCTCTAGCGGAATCTACAATGAGCAGTTCTTC. Translating it yields CASSQSTSSGIYNEQFF.

The chain recombines TRBV7-2 with TRBJ1-1, with 8 positions matching TRBD1. Per germline, CDR1 SGHTA and CDR2 FQGNSA. There are 15 residues in the CDR3. Trimming took 5 bases from V and 3 from J; bases not matched to a gene: 8. The CDR3 nucleotides read TGTGCCAGCAGCCTAGACAGGGGCCGGTACACTGAAGCTTTCTTT. Translation gives CASSLDRGRYTEAFF.